The 2 T cell receptor beta chains listed next were all sequenced from one sample in a study of blood T cell repertoires in COVID-19. Clones were sequenced by immunoSEQ multiplex PCR, and TCRdb holds only the in-frame ones, with some missing. Of 150,000 to 200,000 clones in the sample, roughly 89% are singletons; the top ten hold 3% to 4.5%. The material sequenced was peripheral blood. These receptors came from a young man with active or convalescent COVID-19.

This clone turned up a few times. The rearrangement joins TRBV4-2 to TRBJ1-4; 7 bases are a match to TRBD1. This CDR3 region has 19 residues. V gave up 4 bases and J gave up 8 bases; unmatched junction bases: 22. CDR1 is LGHNA and CDR2 is YNFKEQ in the germline V gene. The CDR3 nucleotides read TGTGCCAGCAGCCTAGGGGCGGTAAAGGGTCGACAGGGAAACGAAAAACTGTTTTTT. It encodes CASSLGAVKGRQGNEKLFF.

The J gene is TRBJ1-4, the V gene TRBV5-1, with 8 bases aligning to TRBD1. V lost 5 bases and J lost 2; bases outside the gene matches: 8. Germline V gene sequence: CDR1 SGHRS, CDR2 YFSETQ. The length of the CDR3 is 16 residues. The CDR3, as DNA: TGCGCCAGCAGACCCACCCAGGGGGCGACTAATGAAAAACTGTTTTTT. Its protein product is CASRPTQGATNEKLFF.